The 30 T cell receptor beta chains in this list originate from one sample, sequenced in a study of regulatory T cells in long-lasting Graves disease (dated by TCRdb to 2020 to 2022). The sample's time point label, decoded: newly diagnosed GD, antithyroid drugs for less than 3 months. For both TCR sequencing and RNA sequencing, RNA was extracted from PBMCs using TRIzol. Library preparation used multiplex PCR. The sequencing machine was an Illumina HiSeq 4000. TCR beta libraries were built with iRepertoire HTBI primers and Arm-PCR amplification of CDR3 regions. TCRdb ran its own pipeline on the public reads, namely fastp trimming at Q25 and MiXCR clone calling, and kept in-frame beta chains. Each entry merges the rows of one CDR3 protein and shows their most common DNA and genes. This sample has about half a million distinct CDR3 sequences in its table, and around 12% of those were observed once. Of the sample, 7.5% to 9% is held by the ten largest clones.

The same data also contributed to another study, on T cells in Graves' hyperthyroidism and ophthalmopathy.

The sequenced sample was peripheral blood mononuclear cells (PBMCs), obtained at new diagnosis, from a patient treated with antithyroid drugs. All receptors derive from a woman aged 25-40 years with Graves disease. Donor details come from another sample of the same person, matched by shared clones.

This clonotype was recorded a few times. At one of its ends the junction is not consistent with the germline gene, which may arise from a read error. V gene TRBV30 combines with J gene TRBJ1-2, with a tentative D call TRBD1 (6 bases). The CDR3 extends over 10 amino acids. The germline V gene encodes CDR1 GTSNPN and CDR2 SVGIG (reference sequence). The CDR3 loop reads CAWSASGAPF. CDR3 nucleotide sequence: TGTGCCTGGAGTGCCTCGGGGGCCCCGTTC. The entire variable domain, with the rest obtained from reference TRBV30 and TRBJ1-2, is as follows: SQTIHQWPATLVQPVGSPLSLECTVEGTSNPNLYWYRQAAGRGLQLLFYSVGIGQISSEVPQNLSASRPQDRQFILSSKKLLLSDSGFYLCAWSASGAPFGSGTRLTVV.

This clonotype was observed at least ten times. The V gene is TRBV3-1, the J gene TRBJ2-7; D may correspond to TRBD1 or TRBD2 (5 bases each). Trimming shortened V by 4 bases and J by 3 bases, and 19 bases separated the two germline ends. The CDR3 is made up of 16 amino acids. Germline V gives CDR1 LGHDT, CDR2 YNNKEL (reference sequence). CDR3 in DNA: TGTGCCAGCAGCCCCTACGGTGGGGGTCCCATCTACGAGCAGTACTTC. Encoded protein: CASSPYGGGPIYEQYF.

In its sample, this clonotype was seen once. A much larger clone lies one base from this, so it may be a read error. This chain connects TRBV7-9 to TRBJ2-7, with D uncertain. CDR1 is SEHNR, CDR2 FQNEAQ, per germline (reference sequence). The CDR3 has 13 amino acids. DNA of the CDR3: TGTGCCGGCAGCTTAGTGCACCCCTACGAGCAGTACTTC. It is translated as CAGSLVHPYEQYF.

This clonotype came up many times. This chain joins TRBV18 and TRBJ2-7; unclear D gene. Germline lookup yields CDR1 KGHSH and CDR2 LQKENI. The CDR3 runs 15 residues. The V end was cut by 3 bases, the J end by 6 bases, with 18 bases between. The CDR3 sequence is CASSPDGIPLFEQYF. The CDR3 DNA sequence: TGTGCCAGCTCACCGGACGGAATACCTCTGTTCGAGCAGTACTTC.

This clonotype was seen repeatedly, ten times or more. The V and J genes are TRBV11-3 and TRBJ2-1, with D perhaps TRBD2 (6 bases). The V gene lost 5 bases and the J gene lost 3 bases, with 17 bases spanning the gap. There are 16 residues in the CDR3. Looked up from germline, CDR1 is SGHNT and CDR2 is YENEEA. CDR3 amino acids: CASSARRGDFYNEQFF. The CDR3 DNA follows: TGTGCCAGCAGCGCCCGGAGAGGGGACTTCTACAATGAGCAGTTCTTC. Full variable domain (outside the CDR3, taken from reference TRBV11-3 and TRBJ2-1): EAGVVQSPRYKIIEKKQPVAFWCNPISGHNTLYWYLQNLGQGPELLIRYENEEAVDDSQLPKDRFSAERLKGVDSTLKIQPAELGDSAVYLCASSARRGDFYNEQFFGPGTRLTVL.

This sequence joins TRBV27 and TRBJ2-2; no firm D call. V lost 6 bases to trimming and J lost 4 bases, with 18 bases between them. CDR1 is MNHEY and CDR2 is SMNVEV in the germline V gene (reference sequence). This CDR3 region has 16 residues. The CDR3 reads CASRTAGSRFTGELFF. CDR3 DNA: TGTGCCAGCAGGACTGCAGGCAGTAGGTTCACCGGGGAGCTGTTTTTT.

This clonotype showed up many times. The J gene is TRBJ1-1, the V gene TRBV6-2 or TRBV6-3, with a possible D match to TRBD1 (5 bases). The V end was cut by 8 bases, the J end by 5 bases, with 18 bases between. The CDR3 loop spans 14 amino acids. Germline V lookup: CDR1 MNHEY, CDR2 SVGEGT. Here the CDR3 reads CASAKRRERTEAFF. The CDR3 DNA reads as TGTGCCAGCGCCAAGCGCAGGGAACGGACTGAAGCTTTCTTT.

Only a few counts were recorded for this clonotype. This chain joins TRBV3-1 and TRBJ2-2; 14 bases are shared with TRBD2. CDR3 length: 17 residues. J was trimmed by 0 bases and V by 3 bases; bases with no gene match: 0. Per germline, CDR1 LGHDT and CDR2 YNNKEL (reference sequence). The CDR3 nucleotides read TGTGCCAGCAGCCAGGGACTAGCGGGAGCGAACACCGGGGAGCTGTTTTTT. Its translation is CASSQGLAGANTGELFF.

In this sample, this clonotype turned up many times. The CDR3 nucleotides read TGTGCCAGCAGCCCGACAGCGGGGAATGAAAAACTGTTTTTT. Its translation: CASSPTAGNEKLFF. The rearrangement joins TRBV6-1 to TRBJ1-4, with a weak D call TRBD1 (5 bases). This CDR3 contains 14 residues. Trimming left V 6 bases short and J 5 bases short, with 13 bases between. Germline V gene lookup returns CDR1 MNHNS and CDR2 SASEGT.

With respect to this clonotype: A junction boundary mismatches the germline segment, possibly from a read error. The gene calls are TRBV6-1 and TRBJ2-1, with TRBD2 matching 10 bases. The CDR3 runs 16 residues. The germline gives CDR1 MNHNS, CDR2 SASEGT. CDR3 bases: TGTGCCAGCAGTGATTTAGCGGGAGGTGGGGGCAATGGGCAGCTCTTC. This translates into CASSDLAGGGGNGQLF.

The chain uses TRBV9 and TRBJ2-2; 7 bases map to TRBD2. V shed 0 bases, J shed 6 bases, and the junction held 2 bases outside the gene matches. Germline values: CDR1 SGDLS, CDR2 YYNGEE. This CDR3 is 14 amino acids long. CDR3 protein: CASSVDGGAGELFF. The CDR3 nucleotides read TGTGCCAGCAGCGTAGATGGGGGGGCCGGGGAGCTGTTTTTT.

This clonotype was counted between two and nine times. The V gene is TRBV7-9, the J gene TRBJ1-1; D not resolved. V lost 7 bases to trimming and J lost 7 bases, with 7 bases between them. The germline V gene has CDR1 SEHNR and CDR2 FQNEAQ (reference sequence). The CDR3 runs 10 residues. In DNA, the CDR3 is TGTGCCAGCATCGGCCTTGAAGCTTTCTTT. Its translation: CASIGLEAFF.

This clonotype was counted at least ten times. The V and J genes are TRBV4-1 and TRBJ2-7; possible D gene TRBD1, 5 bases. This CDR3 is built from 15 residues. Germline V gene lookup returns CDR1 MGHRA and CDR2 YSYEKL. Trimming took 2 bases from V and 2 from J, leaving 13 bases between them. The CDR3 DNA follows: TGCGCCAGCAGCCAACAGGGAAGAGTACCCTACGAGCAGTACTTC. Its protein is CASSQQGRVPYEQYF.

This clonotype has at least ten counts. This chain joins TRBV7-2 and TRBJ2-1; D is unresolved. Looked up from germline, CDR1 is SGHTA and CDR2 is FQGNSA. This CDR3 comprises 18 residues. Trimming left V 5 bases short and J 1 base short, with 21 bases between. The CDR3: CASSLLVGAVRSYNEQFF. The CDR3 nucleotides read TGTGCCAGCAGCCTCCTAGTTGGAGCCGTTAGATCCTACAATGAGCAGTTCTTC. The full variable domain, in which reference TRBV7-2 and TRBJ2-1 provide the parts outside the CDR3, is GAGVSQSPSNKVTEKGKDVELRCDPISGHTALYWYRQSLGQGLEFLIYFQGNSAPDKSGLPSDRFSAERTGGSVSTLTIQRTQQEDSAVYLCASSLLVGAVRSYNEQFFGPGTRLTVL.

This clonotype was seen ten or more times. For the CDR3, the DNA is TGTGCCAGCAGCTTACGGGGAGGGCTAGCGGGAAACGAGCAGTACTTC. Protein sequence: CASSLRGGLAGNEQYF. V usage is TRBV7-9 and J usage is TRBJ2-7; 9 nucleotides agree with TRBD2. The CDR3 runs to 16 residues. From germline, CDR1 is SEHNR and CDR2 FQNEAQ (reference sequence). Germline trimming cut 2 bases from V and 5 bases from J; bases unmatched to any gene: 10.

Ten or more counts support this clonotype. V and J are TRBV5-4 and TRBJ2-3; perhaps TRBD2 as D (6 bases). This CDR3 has 15 residues. Germline V gene sequence: CDR1 SGHNT, CDR2 YYREEE (reference sequence). Trimming cost V 2 bases and J 3 bases, with 13 bases left between them. The DNA for the CDR3 is TGTGCCAGCAGCTTCGGCGGGGTAGATACAGATACGCAGTATTTT. It encodes CASSFGGVDTDTQYF.

At least ten counts were recorded for this clonotype. The rearrangement uses TRBV20-1 and TRBJ2-4; TRBD2 agrees at 9 bases. This CDR3 is 13 amino acids long. Germline CDR1 and CDR2: DFQATT and SNEGSKA (reference sequence). After removal of 5 bases from V and 7 bases from J, the junction contained 6 bases not matched to a gene. CDR3 nucleotide sequence: TGCAGTGCTGCTCTAGCGGGGCCCAACATTCAGTACTTC. Encoded protein: CSAALAGPNIQYF.

This clonotype was picked up a small number of times. The V gene is TRBV6-2 or TRBV6-3, the J gene TRBJ1-5, with TRBD1 matching over 10 bases. Germline V CDR1 and CDR2: MNHEY, SVGEGT. With 3 bases clipped from V and 2 bases from J, the junction kept 7 bases outside the gene matches. CDR3 size: 17 residues. The CDR3 DNA reads as TGTGCCAGCAGTTATCGGGGCGGGACAGGGGGCAATCAGCCCCAGCATTTT. Translating it yields CASSYRGGTGGNQPQHF.

The chain combines TRBV6-5 with TRBJ2-5, with TRBD2 matching 8 bases. The trim removed 2 bases at V and 4 bases at J, leaving 15 bases unmatched. The CDR3 has 18 amino acids. Germline CDR1 is MNHEY and CDR2 is SVGAGI. CDR3 region: CASSYTFPTSEELETQYF. As DNA, the CDR3 is TGTGCCAGCAGTTACACCTTCCCGACTAGCGAGGAGCTAGAGACCCAGTACTTC.

This chain joins TRBV4-1 and TRBJ2-2; the D gene could be TRBD1 or TRBD2 (5 bases each). CDR1 MGHRA and CDR2 YSYEKL come from the germline V gene. CDR3 length: 17 amino acids. V gave up 2 bases and J gave up 0 bases, with 13 bases separating them. CDR3 loop: CASSQSPGGPNTGELFF. The CDR3 DNA reads TGCGCCAGCAGCCAAAGCCCTGGGGGTCCGAACACCGGGGAGCTGTTTTTT.

CDR3 amino acids: CASSPLQNTGELFF. CDR3 bases: TGTGCCAGCTCACCACTTCAGAACACCGGGGAGCTGTTTTTT. The rearrangement links TRBV18 to TRBJ2-2; D unresolved. The CDR3 spans 14 residues. In germline, CDR1 is KGHSH, CDR2 LQKENI. The V end was cut by 1 base, the J end by 1 base, with 4 bases between.

This clonotype showed up just a few times. The chain employs TRBV5-1 and TRBJ2-1; TRBD2 aligns across 8 bases. This CDR3 region has 14 residues. Per germline, CDR1 SGHRS and CDR2 YFSETQ. With 1 base clipped from V and 6 bases from J, the junction kept 3 bases outside the gene matches. The CDR3 DNA follows: TGCGCCAGCAGCTTGCAAGGGACTAGCAATGAGCAGTTCTTC. It specifies CASSLQGTSNEQFF.

Ten or more counts support this clonotype. The chain recombines TRBV7-8 with TRBJ2-7; D unresolved. Germline V gene data show CDR1 as SGHVS and CDR2 as FQNEAQ. The CDR3 spans 14 residues. The V end was cut by 0 bases, the J end by 3 bases, with 9 bases between. The chain's CDR3 is CASSLATGLYEQYF. Written as DNA, the CDR3 is TGTGCCAGCAGCTTAGCGACCGGTCTCTACGAGCAGTACTTC.

This clonotype has at least ten counts. The chain employs TRBV6-1 and TRBJ1-1; D perhaps matches TRBD1 (5 bases). The CDR3 has 15 amino acids. The V gene's germline CDR1 is MNHNS and CDR2 SASEGT. V lost 3 bases to trimming and J lost 2 bases, with 13 bases between them. The CDR3 protein is CASSEGQGGNTEAFF. CDR3 coding DNA: TGTGCCAGCAGTGAGGGGCAGGGCGGAAACACTGAAGCTTTCTTT.

This clonotype was detected many times. The rearrangement uses TRBV6-2 or TRBV6-3 and TRBJ1-2; no firm D call. Germline CDR1 and CDR2: MNHEY and SVGEGT. With 5 bases removed from V and 3 bases from J, the gap between germline ends came to 16 bases. This CDR3 contains 15 residues. CDR3 region: CASSPRAASDYGYTF. CDR3 DNA sequence: TGTGCCAGCAGTCCGCGGGCGGCGAGTGACTATGGCTACACCTTC.

This clonotype was seen repeatedly, ten times or more. The genes are TRBV20-1 and TRBJ2-5, with D perhaps matching TRBD2 (6 bases). Trimming removed 2 bases at V and 5 bases at J, with 12 bases between. CDR1 is DFQATT and CDR2 is SNEGSKA in the germline V gene (reference sequence). CDR3 length: 13 residues. CDR3 region: CSARSGSWETQYF. CDR3 sequence (DNA): TGCAGTGCTAGATCCGGGAGCTGGGAGACCCAGTACTTC.

This clonotype was observed a handful of times. The V and J genes are TRBV27 and TRBJ2-1, with 10 positions matching TRBD2. V trimming: 4 bases; J trimming: 6 bases; junction bases outside the gene matches: 6. The length of the CDR3 is 15 residues. Germline V gives CDR1 MNHEY, CDR2 SMNVEV (reference sequence). DNA for the CDR3: TGTGCCAGCAGTTCCCTAGCGGGAGTGTTCAATGAGCAGTTCTTC. It yields the protein CASSSLAGVFNEQFF.

In its sample, this clonotype was seen many times. This rearrangement joins TRBV5-1 to TRBJ2-2; D unclear. Germline V gives CDR1 SGHRS, CDR2 YFSETQ. With 5 bases removed from V and 3 bases from J, the gap between germline ends came to 14 bases. CDR3 length: 15 amino acids. CDR3 in amino acids: CASSHLTPHTGELFF. CDR3 sequence (DNA): TGCGCCAGCAGTCACCTTACTCCTCACACCGGGGAGCTGTTTTTT. The full variable domain, with the rest looked up from reference TRBV5-1 and TRBJ2-2, is KAGVTQTPRYLIKTRGQQVTLSCSPISGHRSVSWYQQTPGQGLQFLFEYFSETQRNKGNFPGRFSGRQFSNSRSEMNVSTLELGDSALYLCASSHLTPHTGELFFGEGSRLTVL.

This clonotype was recorded many times. V and J are TRBV20-1 and TRBJ1-2; D uncertain. Looked up from germline, CDR1 is DFQATT and CDR2 is SNEGSKA (reference sequence). V shed 6 bases and J shed 0 bases, with 11 bases lying between them. The CDR3 has 13 amino acids. The CDR3 coding sequence is TGCAGTGCCTCCCCGGGAGCTAACTATGGCTACACCTTC. Translating gives CSASPGANYGYTF.

In the case of this clonotype: Compared with germline, one end of the junction differs, possibly owing to a read error. V gene TRBV19 combines with J gene TRBJ1-3; 7 bases are shared with TRBD1. Germline lookup yields CDR1 LNHDA and CDR2 SQIVND (reference sequence). This CDR3 spans 15 amino acids. The CDR3 region is CAGSLNRGPGNTIYF. The CDR3 bases are TGTGCCGGTAGCCTGAACAGGGGCCCTGGAAACACCATATATTTT.